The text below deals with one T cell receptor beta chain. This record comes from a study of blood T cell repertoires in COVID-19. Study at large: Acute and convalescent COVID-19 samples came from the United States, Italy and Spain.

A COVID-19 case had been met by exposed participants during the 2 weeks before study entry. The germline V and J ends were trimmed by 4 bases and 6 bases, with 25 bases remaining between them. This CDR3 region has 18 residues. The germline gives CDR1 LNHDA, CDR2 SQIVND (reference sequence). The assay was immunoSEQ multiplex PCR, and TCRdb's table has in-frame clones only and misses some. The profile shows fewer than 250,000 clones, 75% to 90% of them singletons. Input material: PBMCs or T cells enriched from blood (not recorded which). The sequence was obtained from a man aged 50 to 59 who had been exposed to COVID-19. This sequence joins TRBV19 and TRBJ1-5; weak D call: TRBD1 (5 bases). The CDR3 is CASSKGGAARSLGQPQHF. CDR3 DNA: TGTGCCAGTAGTAAGGGCGGGGCAGCGAGATCGCTGGGTCAGCCCCAGCATTTT.